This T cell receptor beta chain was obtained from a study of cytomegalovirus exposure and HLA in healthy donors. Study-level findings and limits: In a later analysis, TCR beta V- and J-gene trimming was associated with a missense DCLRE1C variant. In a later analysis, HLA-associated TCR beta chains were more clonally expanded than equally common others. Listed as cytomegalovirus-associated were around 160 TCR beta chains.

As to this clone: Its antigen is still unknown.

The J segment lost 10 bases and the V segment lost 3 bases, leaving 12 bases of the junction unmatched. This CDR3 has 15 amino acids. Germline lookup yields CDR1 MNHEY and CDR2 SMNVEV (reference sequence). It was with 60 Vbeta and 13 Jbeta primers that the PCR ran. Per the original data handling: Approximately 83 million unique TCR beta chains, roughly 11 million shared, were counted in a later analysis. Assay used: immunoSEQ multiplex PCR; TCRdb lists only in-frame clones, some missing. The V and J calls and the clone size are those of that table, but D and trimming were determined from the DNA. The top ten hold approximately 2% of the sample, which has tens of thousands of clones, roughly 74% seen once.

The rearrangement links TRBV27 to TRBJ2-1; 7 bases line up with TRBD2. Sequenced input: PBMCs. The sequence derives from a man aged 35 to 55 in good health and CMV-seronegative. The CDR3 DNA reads TGTGCCAGCAGTTTGGGGGGAGGGGCCCTACGAGAGCAGTTCTTC. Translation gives CASSLGGGALREQFF.